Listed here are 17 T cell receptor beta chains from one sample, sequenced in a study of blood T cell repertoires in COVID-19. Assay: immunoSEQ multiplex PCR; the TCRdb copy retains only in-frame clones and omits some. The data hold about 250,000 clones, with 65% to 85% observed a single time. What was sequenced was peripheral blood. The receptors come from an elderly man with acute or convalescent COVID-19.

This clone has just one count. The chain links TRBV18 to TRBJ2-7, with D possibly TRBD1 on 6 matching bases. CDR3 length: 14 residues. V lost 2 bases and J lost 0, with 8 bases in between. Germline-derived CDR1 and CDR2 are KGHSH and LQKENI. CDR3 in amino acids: CASSPLDSSYEQYF. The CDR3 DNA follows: TGTGCCAGCTCACCATTGGACAGCTCCTACGAGCAGTACTTC.

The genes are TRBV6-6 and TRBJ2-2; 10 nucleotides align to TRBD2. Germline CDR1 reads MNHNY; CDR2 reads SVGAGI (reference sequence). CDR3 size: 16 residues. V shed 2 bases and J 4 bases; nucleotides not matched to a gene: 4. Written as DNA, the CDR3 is TGTGCCAGCAGTTACCCTAGCGGGAGTCTCACCGGGGAGCTGTTTTTT. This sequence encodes CASSYPSGSLTGELFF.

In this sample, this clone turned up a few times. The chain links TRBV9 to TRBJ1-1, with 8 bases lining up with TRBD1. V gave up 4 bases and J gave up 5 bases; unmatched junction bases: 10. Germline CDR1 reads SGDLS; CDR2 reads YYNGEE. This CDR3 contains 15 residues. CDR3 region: CASSIETGVGTEAFF. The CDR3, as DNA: TGTGCCAGCAGCATCGAGACAGGGGTTGGGACTGAAGCTTTCTTT. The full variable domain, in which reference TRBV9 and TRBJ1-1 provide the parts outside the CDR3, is DSGVTQTPKHLITATGQRVTLRCSPRSGDLSVYWYQQSLDQGLQFLIQYYNGEERAKGNILERFSAQQFPDLHSELNLSSLELGDSALYFCASSIETGVGTEAFFGQGTRLTVV.

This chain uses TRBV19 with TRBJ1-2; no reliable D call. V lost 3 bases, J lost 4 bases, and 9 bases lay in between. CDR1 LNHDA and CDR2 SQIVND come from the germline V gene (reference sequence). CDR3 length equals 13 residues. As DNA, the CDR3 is TGTGCCAGTAGTATTAAGCGGACCTATGGCTACACCTTC. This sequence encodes CASSIKRTYGYTF.

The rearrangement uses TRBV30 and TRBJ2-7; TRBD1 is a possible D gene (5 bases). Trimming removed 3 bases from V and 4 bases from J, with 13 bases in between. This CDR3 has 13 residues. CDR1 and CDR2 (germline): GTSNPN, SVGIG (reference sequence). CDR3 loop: CAWRSQGLYEQYF. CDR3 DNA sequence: TGTGCCTGGAGGTCGCAGGGCTTATACGAGCAGTACTTC.

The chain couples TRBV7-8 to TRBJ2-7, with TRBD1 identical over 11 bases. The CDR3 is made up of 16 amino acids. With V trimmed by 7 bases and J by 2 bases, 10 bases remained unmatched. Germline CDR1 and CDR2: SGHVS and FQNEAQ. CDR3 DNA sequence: TGTGCCAGCACCAAGGGCTGGGACAGGGGGACCTACGAGCAGTACTTC. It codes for CASTKGWDRGTYEQYF.

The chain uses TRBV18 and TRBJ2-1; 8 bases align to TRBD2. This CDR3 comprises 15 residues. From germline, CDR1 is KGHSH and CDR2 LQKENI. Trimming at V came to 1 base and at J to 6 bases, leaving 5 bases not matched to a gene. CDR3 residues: CASSPQAGAPNEQFF. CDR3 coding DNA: TGTGCCAGCTCACCACAAGCGGGAGCCCCCAATGAGCAGTTCTTC.

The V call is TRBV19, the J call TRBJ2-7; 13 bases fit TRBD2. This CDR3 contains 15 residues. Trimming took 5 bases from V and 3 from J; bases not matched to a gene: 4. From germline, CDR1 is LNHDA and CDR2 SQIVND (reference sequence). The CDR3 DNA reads TGTGCCAGTAGTTTTGGGACTAGCGGGAACTACGAGCAGTACTTC. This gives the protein CASSFGTSGNYEQYF.

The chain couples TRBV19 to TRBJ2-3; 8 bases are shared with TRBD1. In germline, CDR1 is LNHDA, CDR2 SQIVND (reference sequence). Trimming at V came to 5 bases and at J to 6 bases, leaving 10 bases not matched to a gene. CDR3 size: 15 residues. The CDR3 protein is CASSSTGVPGDTQYF. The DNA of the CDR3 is TGTGCCAGTAGTTCGACAGGGGTCCCTGGGGATACGCAGTATTTT.

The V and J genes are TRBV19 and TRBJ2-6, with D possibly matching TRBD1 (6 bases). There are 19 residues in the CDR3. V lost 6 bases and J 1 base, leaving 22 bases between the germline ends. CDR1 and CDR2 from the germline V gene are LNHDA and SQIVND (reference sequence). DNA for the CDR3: TGTGCCAGTAGCAAAAGCGCCGGGACAAGTTTGTCTGGGGCCAACGTCCTGACTTTC. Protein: CASSKSAGTSLSGANVLTF.

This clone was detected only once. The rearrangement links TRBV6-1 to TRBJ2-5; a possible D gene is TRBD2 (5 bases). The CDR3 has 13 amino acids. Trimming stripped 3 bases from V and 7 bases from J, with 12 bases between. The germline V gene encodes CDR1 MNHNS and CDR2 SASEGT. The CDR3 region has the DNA TGTGCCAGCAGTGAGATAGTAGAGGGGACCCAGTACTTC. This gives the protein CASSEIVEGTQYF.

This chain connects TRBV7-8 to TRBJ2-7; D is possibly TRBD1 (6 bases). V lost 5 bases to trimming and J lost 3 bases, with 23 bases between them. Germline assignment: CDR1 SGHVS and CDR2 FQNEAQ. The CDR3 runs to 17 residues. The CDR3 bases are TGTGCCAGCAGCAACGTTGTGGGGGCGGCGATTCGCTACGAGCAGTACTTC. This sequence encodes CASSNVVGAAIRYEQYF.

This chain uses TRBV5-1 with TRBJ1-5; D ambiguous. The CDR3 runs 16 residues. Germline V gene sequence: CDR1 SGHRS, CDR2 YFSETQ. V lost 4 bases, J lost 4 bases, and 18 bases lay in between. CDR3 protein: CASSPDPGVPNQPQHF. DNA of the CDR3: TGCGCCAGCAGCCCCGACCCCGGGGTCCCAAATCAGCCCCAGCATTTT.

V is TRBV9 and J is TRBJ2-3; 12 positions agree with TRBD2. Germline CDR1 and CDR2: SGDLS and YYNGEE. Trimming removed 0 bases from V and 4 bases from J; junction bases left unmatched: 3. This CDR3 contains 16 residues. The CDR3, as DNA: TGTGCCAGCAGCGTAGCGCCTAGCGGGGGGGCAGATACGCAGTATTTT. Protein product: CASSVAPSGGADTQYF. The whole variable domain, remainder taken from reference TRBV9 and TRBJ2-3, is DSGVTQTPKHLITATGQRVTLRCSPRSGDLSVYWYQQSLDQGLQFLIQYYNGEERAKGNILERFSAQQFPDLHSELNLSSLELGDSALYFCASSVAPSGGADTQYFGPGTRLTVL.

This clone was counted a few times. This CDR3 reads CASSQDSPEQYF. CDR3 bases: TGTGCCAGCTCACAGGACAGCCCCGAGCAGTACTTC. The chain joins TRBV18 to TRBJ2-7; D may be TRBD1 (6 bases). This CDR3 contains 12 residues. Per germline, CDR1 KGHSH and CDR2 LQKENI. The V end lost 4 bases, the J end lost 6 bases, and 10 bases lay between the germline ends.

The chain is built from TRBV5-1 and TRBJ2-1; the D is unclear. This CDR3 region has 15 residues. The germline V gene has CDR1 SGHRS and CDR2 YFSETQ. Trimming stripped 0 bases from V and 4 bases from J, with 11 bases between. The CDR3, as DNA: TGCGCCAGCAGCTTGGTACCGGGTTATTACAATGAGCAGTTCTTC. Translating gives CASSLVPGYYNEQFF.

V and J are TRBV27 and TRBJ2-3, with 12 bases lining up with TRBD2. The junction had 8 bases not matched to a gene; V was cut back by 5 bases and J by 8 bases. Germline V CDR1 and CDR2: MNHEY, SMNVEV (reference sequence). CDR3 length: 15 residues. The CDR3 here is CASSPSTSGGPTQYF. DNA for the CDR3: TGTGCCAGCAGTCCTTCGACTAGCGGGGGCCCTACGCAGTATTTT.